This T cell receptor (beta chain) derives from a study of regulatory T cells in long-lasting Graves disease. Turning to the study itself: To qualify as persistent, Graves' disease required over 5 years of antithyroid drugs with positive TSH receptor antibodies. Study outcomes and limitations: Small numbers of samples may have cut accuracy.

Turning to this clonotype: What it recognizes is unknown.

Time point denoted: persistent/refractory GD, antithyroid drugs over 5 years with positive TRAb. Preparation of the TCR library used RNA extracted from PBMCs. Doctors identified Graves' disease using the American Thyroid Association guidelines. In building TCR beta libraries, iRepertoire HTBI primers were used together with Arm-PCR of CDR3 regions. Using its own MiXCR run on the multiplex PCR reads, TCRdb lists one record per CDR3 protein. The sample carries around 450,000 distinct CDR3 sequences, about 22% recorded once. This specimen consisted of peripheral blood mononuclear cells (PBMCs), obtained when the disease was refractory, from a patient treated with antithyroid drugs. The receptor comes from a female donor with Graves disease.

The CDR3 loop is CASSHRNPGGSDEQFF. In DNA, the CDR3 is TGTGCCAGCAGTCACAGAAACCCGGGTGGTTCCGATGAGCAGTTCTTC. The genes are TRBV6-2 or TRBV6-3 and TRBJ2-1; D remains unclear. The CDR3 is 16 residues long. Trimming left V 5 bases short and J 8 bases short, with 22 bases between. Germline V gives CDR1 MNHEY, CDR2 SVGEGT.